Sequencing of this T cell receptor (beta chain) was carried out in a study of CD8 T cells in ankylosing spondylitis. Study findings and constraints: A TCR beta motif of eight highly homologous variants appeared characteristic of ankylosing spondylitis blood. Clones linked to the disease showed a CD8+ phenotype. They occurred at relatively low frequencies in peripheral blood.

TCR beta libraries were made by quantitative 5'-RACE with molecular barcodes. TCRdb itself ran the 5' RACE reads through MiXCR, one entry per CDR3 protein. This sample has more than 650,000 distinct CDR3 sequences, with approximately 12% found just once. About this clonotype itself: Its target is not known.

Germline lookup yields CDR1 DFQATT and CDR2 SNEGSKA (reference sequence). With 7 bases clipped from V and 4 bases from J, the junction kept 10 bases outside the gene matches. The length of the CDR3 is 13 residues. V and J are TRBV20-1 and TRBJ2-7, with 7 nucleotides matching TRBD1. The sample comprised blood, either unsorted or a sorted T cell fraction (not recorded which). The source of this sequence is a male donor with ankylosing spondylitis. The CDR3 bases are TGCAGTGAACAGAGACAGGGTTTATACGAGCAGTACTTC. It yields the protein CSEQRQGLYEQYF.